The 27 T cell receptor beta chains reported below all come from one sample, sequenced in a study of cytomegalovirus exposure and HLA in healthy donors. Method: immunoSEQ multiplex PCR; TCRdb's copy keeps in-frame clones and lacks some. The table has over 150,000 clones, less than 90% seen once. Sequencing used PBMCs. These receptors came from a woman aged 25-40 years in good health and CMV-seronegative.

This rearrangement joins TRBV11-2 to TRBJ1-2; no clear D. Looked up from germline, CDR1 is SGHAT and CDR2 is FQNNGV. CDR3 length equals 16 residues. Trimming pared 3 bases from V and 4 bases from J, leaving 18 bases between. The CDR3 coding sequence is TGTGCCAGCAGCTTTGGGAGTCAAGCTAGCCTCTATGGCTACACCTTC. It translates to CASSFGSQASLYGYTF.

The chain has TRBV10-3 and TRBJ1-1; 10 bases match TRBD1. V was pared by 2 bases and J by 7 bases, with 7 bases of the junction left unmatched. This CDR3 contains 15 residues. The germline CDR1 and CDR2 sequences are ENHRY and SYGVKD. The CDR3 protein is CAISEPGTGVDEAFF. For the CDR3, the DNA is TGTGCCATCAGTGAGCCCGGGACAGGGGTAGATGAAGCTTTCTTT.

The V gene is TRBV30, the J gene TRBJ2-7; D not resolved. The V gene lost 1 base and the J gene lost 6 bases, with 10 bases spanning the gap. The CDR3 sequence is 12 residues long. CDR1 and CDR2 (germline): GTSNPN, SVGIG (reference sequence). The CDR3 DNA sequence: TGTGCCTGGAGTGCGTTCGCGCCCGAGCAGTACTTC. Protein: CAWSAFAPEQYF.

The chain has TRBV9 and TRBJ1-2; no clear D gene. The germline CDR1 and CDR2 sequences are SGDLS and YYNGEE. The CDR3 has 11 amino acids. Trimming took 1 base from V and 7 from J, leaving 5 bases between them. The CDR3 loop is CASSVPGGYTF. As DNA, the CDR3 is TGTGCCAGCAGCGTACCAGGTGGCTACACCTTC.

This chain joins TRBV18 and TRBJ2-1; no clear D. Trimming took off 9 bases at V and 1 base at J, with 13 bases between the two ends. The CDR3 consists of 14 residues. Germline V gene sequence: CDR1 KGHSH, CDR2 LQKENI. The CDR3 loop reads CASRVMGSYNEQFF. CDR3 DNA: TGTGCCAGTCGGGTTATGGGGTCCTACAATGAGCAGTTCTTC.

The chain couples TRBV28 to TRBJ2-7; a weak D match, TRBD1 (6 bases). Deletions cut 4 bases from V and 2 bases from J, with 9 bases between. The CDR3 has 13 amino acids. Germline-derived CDR1 and CDR2 are MDHEN and SYDVKM. CDR3 DNA: TGTGCCAGCAGTTCGACAGGACCCTACGAGCAGTACTTC. As protein: CASSSTGPYEQYF.

The V call is TRBV7-2, the J call TRBJ2-7; D is uncertain. The CDR3 runs 11 residues. The germline V gene has CDR1 SGHTA and CDR2 FQGNSA. The germline V and J ends were trimmed by 5 bases and 0 bases, with 2 bases remaining between them. Here the CDR3 reads CASSPSYEQYF. Written as DNA, the CDR3 is TGTGCCAGCAGCCCCTCCTACGAGCAGTACTTC.

V and J are TRBV11-2 and TRBJ2-7; 7 bases map to TRBD1. This CDR3 region has 14 residues. The germline V gene encodes CDR1 SGHAT and CDR2 FQNNGV. V shed 3 bases, J shed 2 bases, and the junction held 4 bases outside the gene matches. The CDR3 protein is CASSFGTETYEQYF. CDR3 DNA sequence: TGTGCCAGCAGCTTTGGGACAGAGACCTACGAGCAGTACTTC.

The chain links TRBV28 to TRBJ1-3, with 7 bases matching TRBD1. Germline CDR1 and CDR2: MDHEN and SYDVKM. The trim removed 4 bases at V and 3 bases at J, leaving 3 bases unmatched. The CDR3 runs 14 residues. CDR3 nucleotides: TGTGCCAGCAGTTCTACAGGGGATGGAAACACCATATATTTT. It is translated as CASSSTGDGNTIYF.

This clone occurred a few times. The chain carries TRBV28 and TRBJ2-2; 8 bases align to TRBD1. The length of the CDR3 is 15 residues. Trimming removed 7 bases from V and 6 bases from J; junction bases left unmatched: 10. The germline V gene encodes CDR1 MDHEN and CDR2 SYDVKM. Here the CDR3 reads CASTTLDRGAGELFF. As DNA, the CDR3 is TGTGCCAGCACCACCTTAGACAGGGGTGCCGGGGAGCTGTTTTTT.

V usage is TRBV7-6 and J usage is TRBJ2-5; 10 bases match TRBD2. This CDR3 comprises 15 residues. The germline V gene encodes CDR1 SGHVS and CDR2 FNYEAQ. Trimming removed 11 bases from V and 4 bases from J; junction bases left unmatched: 13. CDR3 sequence (DNA): TGTGCCCTTCAGCGGGGGGGCCCTTATGGAGAGACCCAGTACTTC. The encoded protein is CALQRGGPYGETQYF. The complete variable domain, with remaining parts taken from reference TRBV7-6 and TRBJ2-5, reads GAGVSQSPRYKVTKRGQDVALRCDPISGHVSLYWYRQALGQGPEFLTYFNYEAQQDKSGLPNDRFSAERPEGSISTLTIQRTEQRDSAMYRCALQRGGPYGETQYFGPGTRLLVL.

The J gene is TRBJ2-1, the V gene TRBV2; TRBD2 matches at 7 bases. V shed 4 bases and J 5 bases; nucleotides not matched to a gene: 8. CDR1 is SNHLY and CDR2 is FYNNEI in the germline V gene. The CDR3 spans 15 residues. CDR3 sequence reads: CASSVYLAANNEQFF. The CDR3 DNA follows: TGTGCCAGCAGTGTTTATCTAGCGGCGAACAATGAGCAGTTCTTC.

Only one count was recorded for this clone. The genes are TRBV7-8 and TRBJ2-3; 12 bases agree with TRBD2. The CDR3 length is 17 residues. Germline V gives CDR1 SGHVS, CDR2 FQNEAQ. V lost 7 bases, J lost 6 bases, and 14 bases stayed unmatched. Written as DNA, the CDR3 is TGTGCCAGCACCTTCAATCTAGCGGGGGGGCCATATGATACGCAGTATTTT. This sequence encodes CASTFNLAGGPYDTQYF.

The V gene is TRBV5-1, the J gene TRBJ2-3; D remains unclear. The V end lost 4 bases, the J end lost 2 bases, and 17 bases lay between the germline ends. Germline V gene sequence: CDR1 SGHRS, CDR2 YFSETQ. The CDR3 extends over 16 amino acids. Here the CDR3 reads CASSAKQVGSTDTQYF. In DNA form, the CDR3 reads TGCGCCAGCAGCGCGAAGCAAGTGGGATCCACAGATACGCAGTATTTT.

The chain carries TRBV2 and TRBJ1-1, with 11 bases matching TRBD1. Looked up from germline, CDR1 is SNHLY and CDR2 is FYNNEI. The length of the CDR3 is 13 residues. After removal of 7 bases from V and 9 bases from J, the junction contained 7 bases not matched to a gene. In DNA, the CDR3 is TGTGCCAGCAACTGGGACAGGGGGATTAAAGCTTTCTTT. The encoded protein is CASNWDRGIKAFF. The full variable domain, with the rest looked up from reference TRBV2 and TRBJ1-1, is EPEVTQTPSHQVTQMGQEVILRCVPISNHLYFYWYRQILGQKVEFLVSFYNNEISEKSEIFDDQFSVERPDGSNFTLKIRSTKLEDSAMYFCASNWDRGIKAFFGQGTRLTVV.

This sequence joins TRBV7-6 and TRBJ2-1; no definite D call. This CDR3 region has 15 residues. CDR1 SGHVS and CDR2 FNYEAQ come from the germline V gene. The V end was cut by 0 bases, the J end by 0 bases, with 6 bases between. The CDR3 loop reads CASSLAESSYNEQFF. CDR3 nucleotides: TGTGCCAGCAGCTTAGCTGAGAGCTCCTACAATGAGCAGTTCTTC.

The J gene is TRBJ2-6, the V gene TRBV6-4; maybe TRBD1 (6 bases). Germline assignment: CDR1 MRHNA and CDR2 SNTAGT. This CDR3 has 15 amino acids. V was shortened by 6 bases and J by 1 base, with 10 bases between the two germline ends. CDR3 in DNA: TGTGCCAGCAGCGCTGACAGGTCTGGGGCCAACGTCCTGACTTTC. Residues: CASSADRSGANVLTF.

The rearrangement joins TRBV19 to TRBJ1-1; D ambiguous. The CDR3 runs to 14 residues. Germline lookup yields CDR1 LNHDA and CDR2 SQIVND (reference sequence). V was trimmed by 0 bases and J by 7 bases, leaving 12 bases between them. CDR3 nucleotides: TGTGCCAGTAGTATAGACCTCGAAGGGCTTGAAGCTTTCTTT. It yields the protein CASSIDLEGLEAFF.

This clone was observed a few times. The chain is built from TRBV10-3 and TRBJ2-7; TRBD2 matches 11 bases. The ends lost 3 bases at V and 4 bases at J; junction bases unmatched: 5. Germline V gives CDR1 ENHRY, CDR2 SYGVKD. The CDR3 covers 15 residues. Here the CDR3 reads CAISDPGTSGYEQYF. The DNA of the CDR3 is TGTGCCATCAGTGATCCTGGGACTAGCGGATACGAGCAGTACTTC.

This chain joins TRBV11-2 and TRBJ2-5; a possible D gene is TRBD2 (5 bases). V lost 1 base to trimming and J lost 2 bases, with 11 bases between them. The germline V gene has CDR1 SGHAT and CDR2 FQNNGV. The CDR3 extends over 15 amino acids. CDR3 sequence reads: CASSLVGRGQETQYF. CDR3 nucleotide sequence: TGTGCCAGCAGCTTAGTAGGACGGGGACAAGAGACCCAGTACTTC.

V usage is TRBV15 and J usage is TRBJ2-5; TRBD2 aligns across 11 bases. The CDR3 consists of 16 residues. V shed 1 base, J shed 5 bases, and the junction held 6 bases outside the gene matches. Germline CDR1 reads LNHNV; CDR2 reads YYDKDF (reference sequence). The CDR3 coding sequence is TGTGCCACCAGCAGAGGTAGCGGGGGGGCGGCTGAGACCCAGTACTTC. This gives the protein CATSRGSGGAAETQYF.

The chain uses TRBV4-1 and TRBJ2-3, with D possibly TRBD2 on 6 matching bases. The CDR3 is made up of 16 amino acids. With 0 bases removed from V and 2 bases from J, the gap between germline ends came to 12 bases. Looked up from germline, CDR1 is MGHRA and CDR2 is YSYEKL. The CDR3: CASSQDISGNTDTQYF. The CDR3 DNA sequence: TGCGCCAGCAGCCAAGATATTAGCGGAAACACAGATACGCAGTATTTT.

V is TRBV10-1 and J is TRBJ1-2; D unclear. CDR3 length equals 17 residues. The V and J ends lost 4 bases and 0 bases respectively, with 18 bases between them. Germline-derived CDR1 and CDR2 are WNHNN and SYGVQD (reference sequence). The CDR3 sequence is CASSAPAEREANYGYTF. The CDR3 DNA reads TGCGCCAGCAGTGCCCCGGCGGAGAGGGAAGCTAACTATGGCTACACCTTC.

The chain recombines TRBV7-9 with TRBJ2-1; 9 bases are a match to TRBD2. The germline V gene has CDR1 SEHNR and CDR2 FQNEAQ (reference sequence). V shed 5 bases and J 9 bases; nucleotides not matched to a gene: 11. The length of the CDR3 is 15 residues. CDR3 DNA: TGTGCCAGCAGCCCCCCGTTAGCGGGAGCTGGTGAGCAGTTCTTC. It encodes CASSPPLAGAGEQFF.

The chain links TRBV5-6 to TRBJ1-5; D not certain. This CDR3 comprises 14 residues. Germline values: CDR1 SGHDT, CDR2 YYEEEE. V was trimmed by 2 bases and J by 6 bases, leaving 12 bases between them. For the CDR3, the DNA is TGTGCCAGCAGCTTCAGATCTTCGGGTCAGCCCCAGCATTTT. Encoded protein: CASSFRSSGQPQHF.

The chain combines TRBV28 with TRBJ2-5, with 9 bases aligning to TRBD1. Losses at the gene ends were 4 bases for V and 5 bases for J; bases not matched to a gene: 5. This CDR3 spans 14 amino acids. Germline CDR1 is MDHEN and CDR2 is SYDVKM. CDR3 in amino acids: CASSSITGGETQYF. The CDR3 DNA is TGTGCCAGCAGTTCGATTACAGGGGGCGAGACCCAGTACTTC.

V usage is TRBV6-1 and J usage is TRBJ2-7; perhaps TRBD1 as D (6 bases). The germline CDR1 and CDR2 sequences are MNHNS and SASEGT. V was shortened by 6 bases and J by 4 bases, with 19 bases between the two germline ends. The CDR3 runs to 15 residues. The CDR3 DNA reads as TGTGCCAGCAGCCACCTTGCGACAGGAAGATACGAGCAGTACTTC. It translates to CASSHLATGRYEQYF.